This entry describes one T cell receptor delta chain. A single base is all that separates this from a far larger clone, so a read error is likely. Other DNA sequences in this sample translate to the same CDR3. The data were obtained in a study of γδ T cells in repeated Plasmodium falciparum infection. Gammadelta T cells were flow-sorted from PBMC into Vgamma9/Vdelta2+ and Vdelta2-negative populations for bulk analysis. CDR1 and CDR2 from the germline V gene are TSWWSYY and QGS. The CDR3 extends over 23 amino acids. Trimming removed 6 bases from V and 1 base from J; junction bases left unmatched: 26. TCRdb reanalysed the multiplex PCR reads with CATT. The sample lists roughly 86,000 delta-chain clones; 1.4% were seen once.

V usage is TRDV1 and J usage is TRDJ1, with 13 bases identical to TRDD3. Assignment of the J gene here rests on matching the DNA to germline, because TCRdb gives none. This clonotype originated in a pool of human donors (malaria-infected and uninfected, not separated). Sequences were obtained from gamma-delta T cells from blood. The CDR3 loop is CALGEWTVLPGTGGYGSTDKLIF. CDR3 in DNA: TGTGCTCTTGGAGAATGGACTGTCCTACCCGGTACTGGGGGATACGGGTCCACCGATAAACTCATCTTT.